This T cell receptor beta chain was sequenced during a study of CD8 T cells in Susac syndrome. The authors reverse transcribed roughly 0.5 to 1 ug RNA with random hexamers. One entry per CDR3 protein, called by TCRdb with MiXCR from the immunoSEQ multiplex PCR reads. The sample has around 200,000 distinct CDR3 sequences, around 94% seen once. This clonotype showed up just once. CD8+ and CD4+ T cells from blood underwent TCR beta sequencing. The sequenced sample was CD4+ T cells from PBMCs. The TCR originated in a human donor with Susac syndrome.

The CDR3 DNA sequence: TGCAGTGCTAGTCCTAGCGCCTCCTACAATGAGCAGTTCTTC. Translation: CSASPSASYNEQFF. V gene TRBV20-1 combines with J gene TRBJ2-1; tentatively, D is TRBD2 (6 bases). This CDR3 has 14 amino acids. Trimming took off 3 bases at V and 0 bases at J, with 9 bases between the two ends. CDR1 and CDR2 from the germline V gene are DFQATT and SNEGSKA (reference sequence).